This T cell receptor beta chain was sequenced for a study of Ad26.COV2.S vaccination and SARS-CoV-2 variants. For the study at large: Once, or twice with 56 days between doses, Ad26.COV2.S was given intramuscularly.

Study-wide results and limits: People who got the vaccine had more spike-specific TCR breadth than people who got placebo. Reported findings describe substantial breadth in spike-specific CD8+ and CD4+ T cell responses following vaccination.

Per the germline V gene, CDR1 is KGHSH and CDR2 is LQKENI. This CDR3 has 14 residues. Generated by immunoSEQ multiplex PCR, the TCRdb table keeps only in-frame clones and is missing some. The repertoire holds some 370,000 clones, with 83% as singletons. Points on this clone: What it binds is not known. Relative to the germline gene, one junction end is altered; a read error may explain this.

The treatment was: around 19 received Ad26.COV2.S at low or high dose, single or two shots; five or six received placebo; per-sample allocation not given. The samples date from day 63 after the first vaccine or placebo injection. The clonotype was recovered from a person between 18 and 59 years old who received the Ad26.COV2.S COVID-19 vaccine or a placebo. This chain uses TRBV18 with TRBJ1-2; D not resolved. The source was peripheral blood, collected in a trial of Ad26.COV2.S vaccine versus placebo. The CDR3 reads CASSPPFQIVGYTF. The CDR3 DNA reads TGTGCCAGCTCGCCACCATTCCAGATCGTCGGCTACACCTTC.